This T cell receptor beta chain was recovered during a study of memory CD4+ T cells and cytomegalovirus serostatus. Here immunoSEQ multiplex PCR was the method, and the copy in TCRdb shows in-frame clones only, minus some. The data show tens of thousands of clones, 82% seen once. Notes on this clone: What it binds is unknown.

General study results and limits: Suggested: most of the CMV-linked TCR signature lies in CD4+ memory cells.

Single viable CD3+CD4+CD8-CD45RO+ cells were sorted as the memory CD4+ T cells. The trim removed 10 bases at V and 7 bases at J, leaving 13 bases unmatched. The CDR3 runs to 15 residues. Germline V lookup: CDR1 ENHRY, CDR2 SYGVKD. V and J are TRBV10-3 and TRBJ1-4; 9 bases align to TRBD1. This TCR was sampled from an adult in good health and CMV-seronegative. Specimen: memory CD4+ T cells from blood. CDR3 DNA: TGTGCCACAGCCCTTAGAATGGGACAGGGTGAAAAACTGTTTTTT. Translation gives CATALRMGQGEKLFF.